Below are 32 T cell receptor beta chains sequenced from a single sample in a study of T cell responses to AZD1222 COVID-19 vaccine. Some clones are missing from TCRdb's copy, which holds only in-frame ones; the method was immunoSEQ multiplex PCR. The sample includes roughly 150,000 clones, about 88% seen only once; the top ten take about 3.1%. The sample in question was peripheral blood, obtained 28 days after the second AZD1222 dose. The receptors derive from an adult who received the AZD1222 COVID-19 vaccine.

V gene TRBV5-1 combines with J gene TRBJ2-1; no clear D. V lost 0 bases to trimming and J lost 3 bases, with 13 bases between them. Germline V gene sequence: CDR1 SGHRS, CDR2 YFSETQ. The CDR3 is made up of 16 amino acids. Here the CDR3 DNA reads TGCGCCAGCAGCTTGGATGAGGTCAGTCACTACAATGAGCAGTTCTTC. Protein product: CASSLDEVSHYNEQFF. The complete variable domain, with remaining parts taken from reference TRBV5-1 and TRBJ2-1, reads KAGVTQTPRYLIKTRGQQVTLSCSPISGHRSVSWYQQTPGQGLQFLFEYFSETQRNKGNFPGRFSGRQFSNSRSEMNVSTLELGDSALYLCASSLDEVSHYNEQFFGPGTRLTVL.

The chain couples TRBV18 to TRBJ2-2; D is unresolved. Trimming stripped 4 bases from V and 5 bases from J, with 14 bases between. Germline CDR1 KGHSH, CDR2 LQKENI. CDR3 length: 15 amino acids. CDR3 residues: CASSLTTGSTGELFF. The CDR3 DNA sequence: TGTGCCAGCTCACTAACTACCGGGTCTACCGGGGAGCTGTTTTTT.

The V call is TRBV7-9, the J call TRBJ2-2, with D possibly being TRBD1 (5 bases). Germline loops: CDR1 SEHNR, CDR2 FQNEAQ (reference sequence). CDR3 length equals 16 residues. Trimming removed 3 bases at V and 6 bases at J, with 17 bases between. The CDR3 DNA reads TGTGCCAGCAGCTTTGGGGCGGACCCGCAGGCCGGGGAGCTGTTTTTT. This codes for CASSFGADPQAGELFF.

J is TRBJ2-3 and V is TRBV28; 8 bases map to TRBD1. Trimming took 4 bases from V and 4 from J; bases not matched to a gene: 7. The CDR3 has 15 residues. CDR1 and CDR2 (germline): MDHEN, SYDVKM. The CDR3 is CASSSTGVPPDTQYF. In nucleotides, the CDR3 is TGTGCCAGCAGTTCGACAGGGGTACCGCCAGATACGCAGTATTTT. Drawing the rest from reference TRBV28 and TRBJ2-3, the complete variable domain is DVKVTQSSRYLVKRTGEKVFLECVQDMDHENMFWYRQDPGLGLRLIYFSYDVKMKEKGDIPEGYSVSREKKERFSLILESASTNQTSMYLCASSSTGVPPDTQYFGPGTRLTVL.

This chain joins TRBV7-9 and TRBJ1-5; TRBD1 is a possible D gene (6 bases). This CDR3 region has 14 residues. Germline CDR1 reads SEHNR; CDR2 reads FQNEAQ (reference sequence). V lost 3 bases to trimming and J lost 5 bases, with 11 bases between them. CDR3 amino acids: CASSFDRPDQPQHF. The CDR3 nucleotides are TGTGCCAGCAGCTTCGACAGGCCCGATCAGCCCCAGCATTTT.

The chain has TRBV25-1 and TRBJ1-1, with a weak D call TRBD1 (5 bases). CDR3 size: 12 residues. Germline lookup yields CDR1 MGHDK and CDR2 SYGVNS. V was trimmed by 3 bases and J by 8 bases, leaving 10 bases between them. CDR3: CASSDRGLEAFF. The CDR3 bases are TGTGCCAGCAGTGATCGGGGGTTAGAAGCTTTCTTT.

The chain uses TRBV5-6 and TRBJ1-6, with 9 positions matching TRBD1. The V gene end was trimmed by 4 bases and the J gene end by 9 bases; junction bases not matched to a gene: 5. Per the germline V gene, CDR1 is SGHDT and CDR2 is YYEEEE. The CDR3 totals 14 residues. In nucleotides, the CDR3 is TGTGCCAGCAGCCAAGACAGGGGGGGTTCACCCCTCCACTTT. Translation: CASSQDRGGSPLHF.

The rearrangement links TRBV5-1 to TRBJ1-4; no firm D call. V lost 1 base and J lost 0, with 10 bases in between. The CDR3 is 16 amino acids. Germline V gives CDR1 SGHRS, CDR2 YFSETQ. CDR3 sequence (DNA): TGCGCCAGCAGCTTGCCGAGGGATTCAACTAATGAAAAACTGTTTTTT. It translates to CASSLPRDSTNEKLFF.

This chain joins TRBV24-1 and TRBJ2-3, with D unclear. CDR3 length: 13 residues. The germline CDR1 and CDR2 sequences are KGHDR and SFDVKD. Trimming took 4 bases from V and 2 from J, leaving 6 bases between them. The CDR3 sequence: CATSDPNTDTQYF. CDR3 coding DNA: TGTGCCACCAGTGACCCCAACACAGATACGCAGTATTTT.

The chain joins TRBV7-9 to TRBJ1-1; TRBD1 matches 8 bases. CDR3 size: 19 residues. Germline V gene sequence: CDR1 SEHNR, CDR2 FQNEAQ (reference sequence). J was trimmed by 3 bases and V by 5 bases; bases with no gene match: 20. CDR3 bases: TGTGCCAGCAGCCCTAACCTGAACTGGACAGGGACTGAGGACACTGAAGCTTTCTTT. The encoded protein is CASSPNLNWTGTEDTEAFF.

This chain connects TRBV5-6 to TRBJ2-7; D unresolved. The germline V gene encodes CDR1 SGHDT and CDR2 YYEEEE. There are 12 residues in the CDR3. The V and J ends lost 4 bases and 9 bases respectively, with 14 bases between them. The CDR3 sequence is CASSVLGLLQYF. CDR3 sequence (DNA): TGTGCCAGCAGCGTCCTAGGGCTCCTGCAGTACTTC.

This clone was detected once. The gene calls are TRBV30 and TRBJ2-1, with D uncertain. The CDR3 consists of 14 residues. Germline V gene sequence: CDR1 GTSNPN, CDR2 SVGIG (reference sequence). Trimming shortened V by 3 bases and J by 12 bases, and 21 bases separated the two germline ends. The CDR3, as DNA: TGTGCCTGGAGGACCGGGCCCGCCGGCGATGTGCAGTTCTTC. Protein product: CAWRTGPAGDVQFF.

CDR3 amino acids: CASSWAPTGEQYF. The CDR3 DNA reads TGTGCCAGCAGCTGGGCCCCCACCGGCGAGCAGTACTTC. The V call is TRBV7-8, the J call TRBJ2-7; no firm D call. CDR1 is SGHVS, CDR2 FQNEAQ, per germline. CDR3 length: 13 amino acids. V was trimmed by 4 bases and J by 6 bases, leaving 13 bases between them.

V is TRBV5-8 and J is TRBJ2-5, with 8 bases identical to TRBD1. Looked up from germline, CDR1 is SGHTS and CDR2 is YDEGEE. J was trimmed by 4 bases and V by 4 bases; bases with no gene match: 3. The CDR3 consists of 13 residues. The CDR3 loop is CASSRRGRETQYF. The CDR3 region has the DNA TGTGCCAGCAGCCGCAGGGGGCGAGAGACCCAGTACTTC. The full variable domain, in which reference TRBV5-8 and TRBJ2-5 provide the parts outside the CDR3, is EAGVTQSPTHLIKTRGQQATLRCSPISGHTSVYWYQQALGLGLQFLLWYDEGEERNRGNFPPRFSGRQFPNYSSELNVNALELEDSALYLCASSRRGRETQYFGPGTRLLVL.

The rearrangement links TRBV5-5 to TRBJ2-1; a possible D gene is TRBD2 (6 bases). Looked up from germline, CDR1 is SGHKS and CDR2 is YYEKEE (reference sequence). The CDR3 covers 14 residues. Deletions cut 4 bases from V and 4 bases from J, with 12 bases between. The CDR3 sequence is CASSRAGQYNEQFF. The DNA for the CDR3 is TGTGCCAGCAGCAGGGCGGGGCAATACAATGAGCAGTTCTTC.

V gene TRBV24-1 combines with J gene TRBJ1-2; TRBD1 might be the D (5 bases). Germline V gene sequence: CDR1 KGHDR, CDR2 SFDVKD. V was trimmed by 2 bases and J by 5 bases, leaving 14 bases between them. This CDR3 contains 15 residues. The CDR3 DNA is TGTGCCACCAGTGATTCGGGGCAGGGCGTATATGGCTACACCTTC. Protein sequence: CATSDSGQGVYGYTF.

The J gene is TRBJ1-4, the V gene TRBV28, with a weak D call TRBD1 (6 bases). The V end was cut by 3 bases, the J end by 4 bases, with 9 bases between. This CDR3 is 14 amino acids long. The germline V gene encodes CDR1 MDHEN and CDR2 SYDVKM. The CDR3 spells CASSLDSRNEKLFF. CDR3 nucleotide sequence: TGTGCCAGCAGTTTGGACAGTCGTAATGAAAAACTGTTTTTT.

CDR3 residues: CASSALVGGDTEAFF. Written as DNA, the CDR3 is TGTGCCAGCAGTGCGCTCGTTGGAGGGGACACTGAAGCTTTCTTT. The rearrangement links TRBV25-1 to TRBJ1-1; tentative D call: TRBD1 (5 bases). The length of the CDR3 is 15 residues. CDR1 MGHDK and CDR2 SYGVNS come from the germline V gene. V dropped 4 bases and J dropped 3 bases, with 15 bases sitting between them.

The chain employs TRBV29-1 and TRBJ2-6; TRBD1 or TRBD2 may be the D gene (5 bases each). Trimming cost V 7 bases and J 0 bases, with 16 bases left between them. CDR3 size: 16 residues. Germline assignment: CDR1 SQVTM and CDR2 ANQGSEA. The CDR3, as DNA: TGCAGCGATAACCGGGACGGCCGCTCTGGGGCCAACGTCCTGACTTTC. It yields the protein CSDNRDGRSGANVLTF.

This chain joins TRBV5-1 and TRBJ1-1; D not resolved. V shed 2 bases and J shed 4 bases, with 6 bases lying between them. The CDR3 spans 12 residues. Germline V gene sequence: CDR1 SGHRS, CDR2 YFSETQ. The CDR3 loop reads CASSFGSTEAFF. CDR3 bases: TGCGCCAGCAGCTTTGGGAGCACTGAAGCTTTCTTT.

V usage is TRBV24-1 and J usage is TRBJ2-7; TRBD2 agrees at 8 bases. Trimming took 5 bases from V and 3 from J; bases not matched to a gene: 5. Per the germline V gene, CDR1 is KGHDR and CDR2 is SFDVKD. CDR3 length: 14 residues. The CDR3 protein is CATSGSSGSYEQYF. The CDR3 DNA reads as TGTGCCACCAGTGGATCAAGCGGGAGCTACGAGCAGTACTTC.

This chain joins TRBV11-2 and TRBJ2-2; D is uncertain. CDR3 length: 13 amino acids. Germline V gene data show CDR1 as SGHAT and CDR2 as FQNNGV. Trimming left V 2 bases short and J 7 bases short, with 8 bases between. Here the CDR3 reads CASSLIRVGELFF. The CDR3 DNA reads as TGTGCCAGCAGCTTAATTCGTGTCGGGGAGCTGTTTTTT.

The J gene is TRBJ1-5, the V gene TRBV28; a possible D gene is TRBD1 (5 bases). The CDR3 has 15 amino acids. Germline CDR1 reads MDHEN; CDR2 reads SYDVKM. Trimming stripped 1 base from V and 6 bases from J, with 13 bases between. The CDR3 reads CASSLFRGIRQPQHF. Here the CDR3 DNA reads TGTGCCAGCAGTTTATTTCGGGGGATTCGTCAGCCCCAGCATTTT.

The V gene is TRBV7-6, the J gene TRBJ1-4; TRBD1 matches 9 bases. The germline V gene encodes CDR1 SGHVS and CDR2 FNYEAQ. This CDR3 is built from 18 residues. V dropped 2 bases and J dropped 2; count of bases not matched to a gene: 9. The CDR3 DNA is TGTGCCAGCAGCTTAAGACAGGGGGGGAGTAGGACTAATGAAAAACTGTTTTTT. Translating gives CASSLRQGGSRTNEKLFF.

The rearrangement links TRBV4-2 to TRBJ2-2, with 13 bases that match TRBD2. V lost 1 base, J lost 3 bases, and 2 bases stayed unmatched. Germline CDR1 reads LGHNA; CDR2 reads YNFKEQ. The CDR3 covers 17 residues. The CDR3 reads CASSQGLAGGYTGELFF. CDR3 bases: TGTGCCAGCAGCCAAGGACTAGCGGGGGGTTACACCGGGGAGCTGTTTTTT.

The chain links TRBV30 to TRBJ1-2, with a tentative D call TRBD1 (6 bases). The germline CDR1 and CDR2 sequences are GTSNPN and SVGIG (reference sequence). The CDR3 runs to 12 residues. The V end was cut by 3 bases, the J end by 2 bases, with 7 bases between. The CDR3 is CAWSGTNYGYTF. The CDR3 nucleotides are TGTGCCTGGAGCGGGACAAACTATGGCTACACCTTC.

The gene calls are TRBV7-9 and TRBJ1-2; no reliable D call. CDR3 length: 16 residues. CDR1 is SEHNR, CDR2 FQNEAQ, per germline (reference sequence). Trimming cost V 6 bases and J 0 bases, with 17 bases left between them. DNA of the CDR3: TGTGCCAGCAGTCGACCGATCTCCCAAGCTAACTATGGCTACACCTTC. Its protein is CASSRPISQANYGYTF. Supplemented by reference TRBV7-9 and TRBJ1-2, the full variable domain reads DTGVSQNPRHKITKRGQNVTFRCDPISEHNRLYWYRQTLGQGPEFLTYFQNEAQLEKSRLLSDRFSAERPKGSFSTLEIQRTEQGDSAMYLCASSRPISQANYGYTFGSGTRLTVV.

The rearrangement uses TRBV6-1 and TRBJ1-5; 7 nucleotides match TRBD1. V trimming: 2 bases; J trimming: 2 bases; junction bases outside the gene matches: 12. This CDR3 is built from 18 residues. Per the germline V gene, CDR1 is MNHNS and CDR2 is SASEGT. The CDR3: CASSEWAPHDRGNQPQHF. The CDR3 coding sequence is TGTGCCAGCAGTGAATGGGCCCCCCACGACAGGGGCAATCAGCCCCAGCATTTT.

This clone was seen a handful of times. The chain recombines TRBV7-2 with TRBJ1-3; D unresolved. The germline V gene has CDR1 SGHTA and CDR2 FQGNSA. V dropped 5 bases and J dropped 2 bases, with 16 bases sitting between them. This CDR3 has 16 residues. The CDR3 loop is CASSPRALTPGNTIYF. CDR3 DNA: TGTGCCAGCAGCCCTAGGGCCCTAACGCCTGGAAACACCATATATTTT.

The chain uses TRBV11-3 and TRBJ2-7; D call uncertain. There are 13 residues in the CDR3. With 1 base removed from V and 4 bases from J, the gap between germline ends came to 8 bases. The germline V gene has CDR1 SGHNT and CDR2 YENEEA. In DNA, the CDR3 is TGTGCCAGCAGCTTAGGAGAGGAATACGAGCAGTACTTC. Its translation is CASSLGEEYEQYF.

The V call is TRBV28, the J call TRBJ2-5, with D perhaps matching TRBD1 or TRBD2 (7 bases each). CDR1 and CDR2 (germline): MDHEN, SYDVKM. V lost 7 bases, J lost 5 bases, and 14 bases lay in between. The CDR3 spans 13 residues. Written as DNA, the CDR3 is TGTGCCAGCAACAGACAGGGAGGGGAGACCCAGTACTTC. It specifies CASNRQGGETQYF.

This chain joins TRBV21-1 and TRBJ1-1. TRBV21-1 is labeled a pseudogene. The CDR3 covers 15 residues. The CDR3 is CASSKALWPFEEAFF. The CDR3 nucleotides are TGTGCCAGCAGCAAAGCGCTATGGCCATTTGAAGAAGCTTTCTTT.